These T cell receptor beta chains were read from a single sample in a study of regulatory dendritic cells for organ transplantation. Measured with immunoSEQ multiplex PCR; TCRdb has only the in-frame clones, and not every one. The repertoire holds 3,500 to 4,500 clones, roughly 63% seen once, with 17% in the top ten. These receptors have no identified antigens. The source material was memory CD8+ T cells from blood cultured with regulatory dendritic cells. The receptors come from a human donor in good health. Each CDR3 is given with its conserved first and last residue. A D gene is named only where the DNA matches it firmly. A row's size may be missing; if present it is once, few, many or a size class.

J gene,V gene,D gene,clone size,CDR3 protein,CDR3 DNA
TRBJ2-7,TRBV11-3,TRBD1,.,CASSSWTGDNEQYF,TGTGCCAGCAGCTCCTGGACAGGGGACAACGAGCAGTACTTC
TRBJ2-7,TRBV11-3,TRBD1,.,CASSGSDRGLAYEQYF,TGTGCCAGCAGCGGATCGGACAGGGGGCTAGCTTACGAGCAGTACTTC
TRBJ2-7,TRBV10-2,TRBD2,.,CASCEGLAAHSYEQYF,TGCGCCAGCTGTGAGGGACTAGCGGCTCACTCCTACGAGCAGTACTTC
TRBJ2-7,TRBV7-7,.,.,CASSPHSGIGEQYF,TGTGCCAGCAGCCCTCACTCGGGGATCGGCGAGCAGTACTTC
TRBJ2-2,TRBV2,.,once,CASSEEDGNPLNTGELFF,TGTGCCAGCAGTGAAGAGGACGGGAATCCCCTAAACACCGGGGAGCTGTTTTTT
TRBJ1-2,TRBV5-6,.,.,CASSLSAVKRNGYTF,TGTGCCAGCAGCTTGTCGGCGGTCAAAAGGAATGGCTACACCTTC
TRBJ1-1,TRBV9,.,.,CASSNPNGHPGQKGDTEAFF,TGTGCCAGCAGCAATCCCAATGGTCACCCGGGACAAAAGGGGGACACTGAAGCTTTCTTT
TRBJ2-7,TRBV5-5,.,few,CASSFDRMAQYF,TGTGCCAGCAGCTTTGACAGGATGGCGCAGTACTTC
TRBJ2-7,TRBV9,.,.,CAGSVAYRGGEQYF,TGTGCCGGCAGCGTAGCTTACAGGGGAGGTGAGCAGTACTTC
TRBJ1-4,TRBV5-6,.,.,CASSSLKGGGNEKLFF,TGTGCCAGCAGCTCACTAAAGGGAGGGGGTAATGAAAAACTGTTTTTT
TRBJ2-5,TRBV12-5,TRBD2,.,CASGVAGQETQYF,TGTGCTAGTGGAGTAGCGGGACAAGAGACCCAGTACTTC
TRBJ2-7,TRBV6-1,.,.,CASSPAGYEQYF,TGTGCCAGCAGCCCGGCGGGCTACGAGCAGTACTTC
TRBJ1-3,TRBV7-2,.,.,CASSFTVSGNTIYF,TGTGCCAGCAGCTTCACAGTCTCTGGAAACACCATATATTTT
TRBJ1-3,TRBV7-8,TRBD1,.,CASSLGQGTIYF,TGTGCCAGCAGCTTAGGACAGGGAACCATATATTTT
TRBJ2-2,TRBV19,TRBD1,.,CATRDSPNTGELFF,TGTGCCACCAGGGACAGCCCAAACACCGGGGAGCTGTTTTTT
TRBJ1-1,TRBV18,.,.,CASSPDKRNTEAFF,TGTGCCAGCTCACCGGACAAGAGGAACACTGAAGCTTTCTTT
TRBJ1-1,TRBV11-2,.,.,CASSLDNSNTEAFF,TGTGCCAGCAGCTTAGACAACTCAAACACTGAAGCTTTCTTT
TRBJ2-7,TRBV7-8,.,.,CASSLAQYSYYEQYF,TGTGCCAGCAGCTTAGCGCAGTACAGTTACTACGAGCAGTACTTC
TRBJ2-5,TRBV11-2,.,.,CASSLEARETQYF,TGTGCCAGCAGCTTAGAAGCGAGGGAGACCCAGTACTTC
TRBJ2-1,TRBV19,TRBD2,.,CASSTSGGARYEQFF,TGTGCCAGTAGTACTAGCGGGGGGGCACGTTATGAGCAGTTCTTC
TRBJ1-2,TRBV19,.,.,CASQGLEYGYTF,TGTGCCAGCCAGGGATTAGAGTATGGCTACACCTTC
TRBJ2-7,TRBV10-3,.,once,CAIGIGASYEQYF,TGTGCCATCGGGATTGGGGCGTCCTACGAGCAGTACTTC
TRBJ1-6,TRBV4-2,TRBD1,few,CASSPNSRTGHSPLHF,TGTGCCAGCAGCCCAAACTCCCGGACAGGGCATTCACCCCTCCACTTT
TRBJ1-1,TRBV6-5,TRBD1,few,CASSHGTGVEAFF,TGTGCCAGCAGTCATGGGACAGGGGTTGAAGCTTTCTTT
TRBJ2-7,TRBV4-1,TRBD2,.,CASSQNSGGAAYEQYF,TGCGCCAGCAGCCAAAATAGCGGGGGGGCCGCCTACGAGCAGTACTTC
TRBJ1-4,TRBV9,.,.,CASSAGGWTSNEKLFF,TGTGCCAGCAGCGCGGGAGGGTGGACTTCTAATGAAAAACTGTTTTTT
TRBJ2-1,TRBV5-5,.,.,CASTPRRTISYNEQFF,TGTGCCAGCACCCCACGTCGGACTATCTCCTACAATGAGCAGTTCTTC
TRBJ2-1,TRBV5-1,.,.,CASSLWGLDNEQFF,TGCGCCAGCAGCTTGTGGGGGCTGGACAATGAGCAGTTCTTC
TRBJ2-2,TRBV14,TRBD2,.,CASSQDRATSGGPYTGELFF,TGTGCCAGCAGCCAAGATCGAGCGACTAGCGGGGGCCCATACACCGGGGAGCTGTTTTTT
TRBJ1-1,TRBV5-1,.,.,CASSHPESGWIAFF,TGCGCCAGCAGCCACCCAGAATCAGGGTGGATCGCTTTCTTT